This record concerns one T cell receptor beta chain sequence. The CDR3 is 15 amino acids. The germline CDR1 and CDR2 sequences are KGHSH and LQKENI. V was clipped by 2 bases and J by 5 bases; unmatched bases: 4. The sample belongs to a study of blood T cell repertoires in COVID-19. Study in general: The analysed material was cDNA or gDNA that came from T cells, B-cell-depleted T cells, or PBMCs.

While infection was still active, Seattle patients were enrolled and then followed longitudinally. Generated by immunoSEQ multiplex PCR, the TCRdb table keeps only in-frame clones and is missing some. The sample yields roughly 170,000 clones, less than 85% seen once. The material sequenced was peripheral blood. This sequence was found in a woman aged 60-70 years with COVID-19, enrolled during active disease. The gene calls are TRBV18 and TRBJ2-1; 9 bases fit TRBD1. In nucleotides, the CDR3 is TGTGCCAGCTCACCAATAGGACAGGGGAACAATGAGCAGTTCTTC. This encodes CASSPIGQGNNEQFF.